This TCR beta chain was sequenced for a study of T-cell reconstitution after alpha-beta-depleted transplantation in children. Findings of the study overall: T-cell counts and diversity at one year post-transplant came mainly from newly produced T cells.

This CDR3 is 16 amino acids long. CDR1 and CDR2 (germline): ENHRY, SYGVKD. V lost 4 bases, J lost 4 bases, and 19 bases lay in between. Unique molecular identifiers were used in preparing the TCRbeta library. TCRdb used MiXCR to reprocess the PCR reads, holding one entry per CDR3 protein. The sample shows 250,000 to 400,000 distinct CDR3 sequences, around 25% of them seen only once. Comment on this clonotype: Its antigen remains unknown.

The V call is TRBV10-3, the J call TRBJ1-1; D might be TRBD1 (6 bases). The sequence came from a male patient younger than 18 who had a stem cell transplant for acute lymphoblastic leukemia, so the T cells may come from the graft donor. Sequencing used PBMCs, mostly from graft donor cells, obtained 180 days after TCRalphabeta/CD19-depleted stem cell transplant. The CDR3 nucleotides are TGTGCCATCAGTGCTAAGATTGCAGGGGTCGGCACTGAAGCTTTCTTT. Protein: CAISAKIAGVGTEAFF.